Shown below are 5 T cell receptor beta chains from a single sample sequenced in a study of blood T cell repertoires in COVID-19 (dated by TCRdb to 2018 to 2021). Receptor libraries were prepared by the immunoSEQ multiplex PCR assay. TCRdb took over this immuneACCESS table, retaining in-frame rearrangements with V and J assigned. Such tables are incomplete; in checked studies, under half of the missing clones stem from an unresolved V gene, and the remainder is unexplained. For this sample there are about 180,000 clones; roughly 77% appear just once. Around 11% of the sample goes to the ten largest clones. The source material was peripheral blood. These receptors were taken from a woman older than 75 with COVID-19, enrolled during active disease.

CDR3 in amino acids: CASSIKGQGIYEQYF. CDR3 nucleotide sequence: TGTGCCAGTAGTATAAAGGGACAGGGGATTTACGAGCAGTACTTC. The chain links TRBV19 to TRBJ2-7, with TRBD1 matching over 10 bases. CDR3 size: 15 residues. V lost 2 bases, J lost 4 bases, and 5 bases stayed unmatched. Germline CDR1 reads LNHDA; CDR2 reads SQIVND (reference sequence).

The genes are TRBV10-3 and TRBJ1-5; D may be TRBD1 (6 bases). The V gene lost 3 bases and the J gene lost 1 base, with 10 bases spanning the gap. Germline assignment: CDR1 ENHRY and CDR2 SYGVKD. The CDR3 contains 15 residues. The CDR3 sequence: CAISDTGMSNQPQHF. The CDR3 region has the DNA TGTGCCATCAGTGATACAGGGATGAGCAATCAGCCCCAGCATTTT.

This chain joins TRBV21-1 and TRBJ1-4; the table's D call, TRBD1, was not checked against the DNA. TRBV21-1 is a known pseudogene. There are 18 residues in the CDR3. Written as DNA, the CDR3 is TGTGCCAGCAGCAAAGCTAGCAGGGGGCAGGGGGGATCCGAAAAACTGTTTTTT. Translated, it gives CASSKASRGQGGSEKLFF.

The chain uses TRBV11-3 and TRBJ1-2; D is unclear. V was pared by 1 base and J by 0 bases, with 9 bases between. The CDR3 extends over 15 amino acids. CDR1 is SGHNT and CDR2 is YENEEA in the germline V gene. The CDR3 is CASSLGQAANYGYTF. CDR3 sequence (DNA): TGTGCCAGCAGCTTAGGGCAGGCAGCTAACTATGGCTACACCTTC.

The gene calls are TRBV2 and TRBJ2-7; weak D call: TRBD1 (7 bases). The CDR3 covers 15 residues. Germline V gene data show CDR1 as SNHLY and CDR2 as FYNNEI. Deletions cut 6 bases from V and 2 bases from J, with 17 bases between. The CDR3 sequence is CASSLSGGSTYEQYF. The CDR3 region has the DNA TGTGCCAGCAGCCTTTCAGGGGGGTCAACCTACGAGCAGTACTTC.